This entry lists 18 T cell receptor beta chains sequenced from one sample in a study of CD8 T cells in Susac syndrome. Random hexamers served to reverse transcribe about 0.5 to 1 ug RNA. TCRdb reprocessed the immunoSEQ multiplex PCR reads via MiXCR and lists one record per CDR3 protein. Of 200,000 or so distinct CDR3 sequences in the sample, approximately 95% were seen once. Sequencing was carried out using CD4+ T cells from PBMCs. The receptors stem from a human donor with Susac syndrome.

The rearrangement joins TRBV20-1 to TRBJ2-4; 15 bases align to TRBD2. Germline-derived CDR1 and CDR2 are DFQATT and SNEGSKA (reference sequence). This CDR3 is built from 17 residues. The trim removed 5 bases at V and 7 bases at J, leaving 12 bases unmatched. CDR3 bases: TGCAGTGCTCCCAAAATCCGGACTAGCGGGGGGGTCAACATTCAGTACTTC. Translated, it gives CSAPKIRTSGGVNIQYF.

The V and J genes are TRBV12-3 or TRBV12-4 and TRBJ1-4, with no clear D. CDR3 length: 16 residues. Trimming stripped 3 bases from V and 0 bases from J, with 11 bases between. The CDR3 sequence: CASSLSGPATNEKLFF. The CDR3, as DNA: TGTGCCAGCAGTTTGAGCGGGCCTGCAACTAATGAAAAACTGTTTTTT.

This clonotype was recorded once. The V gene is TRBV29-1, the J gene TRBJ1-2; D is unresolved. The germline V and J ends were trimmed by 4 bases and 4 bases, with 7 bases remaining between them. Germline-derived CDR1 and CDR2 are SQVTM and ANQGSEA. The CDR3 loop spans 11 amino acids. The CDR3 protein is CSVGDTYGYTF. DNA for the CDR3: TGCAGCGTTGGGGATACCTATGGCTACACCTTC. The whole variable domain, filled in from reference TRBV29-1 and TRBJ1-2, reads SAVISQKPSRDICQRGTSLTIQCQVDSQVTMMFWYRQQPGQSLTLIATANQGSEATYESGFVIDKFPISRPNLTFSTLTVSNMSPEDSSIYLCSVGDTYGYTFGSGTRLTVV.

V and J are TRBV5-1 and TRBJ2-2; D ambiguous. Deletions cut 1 base from V and 0 bases from J, with 10 bases between. The CDR3 sequence is 16 residues long. The V gene's germline CDR1 is SGHRS and CDR2 YFSETQ. The CDR3 here is CASSLRQAANTGELFF. The DNA for the CDR3 is TGCGCCAGCAGCTTGAGGCAGGCCGCGAACACCGGGGAGCTGTTTTTT.

The chain employs TRBV20-1 and TRBJ1-2; tentative D call: TRBD1 (6 bases). The germline V gene has CDR1 DFQATT and CDR2 SNEGSKA (reference sequence). Trimming left V 3 bases short and J 4 bases short, with 18 bases between. This CDR3 is 15 amino acids long. CDR3 sequence: CSASSQGGRRYGYTF. The CDR3 nucleotides read TGCAGTGCTAGTAGCCAAGGGGGGCGGCGCTATGGCTACACCTTC.

The V and J genes are TRBV5-1 and TRBJ2-2; 8 positions agree with TRBD2. The germline V gene has CDR1 SGHRS and CDR2 YFSETQ. CDR3 size: 17 residues. Trimming cost V 4 bases and J 0 bases; bases outside gene matches: 8. CDR3 region: CASSPHQAGANTGELFF. CDR3 sequence (DNA): TGCGCCAGCAGCCCACACCAAGCGGGGGCGAACACCGGGGAGCTGTTTTTT.

In this sample, this clonotype turned up once. The rearrangement joins TRBV5-1 to TRBJ2-1, with a possible D match to TRBD2 (5 bases). V lost 0 bases and J 7 bases, leaving 17 bases between the germline ends. CDR3 size: 16 residues. Looked up from germline, CDR1 is SGHRS and CDR2 is YFSETQ. In DNA, the CDR3 is TGCGCCAGCAGCTTGGGCGGCGGGTTATTAGCGAATGAGCAGTTCTTC. It encodes CASSLGGGLLANEQFF.

V usage is TRBV4-2 and J usage is TRBJ2-2, with D maybe TRBD2 (5 bases). This CDR3 contains 14 residues. Between the trimmed V and J ends, which lost 0 bases and 5 bases, there was a span of 7 bases. Germline V gene data show CDR1 as LGHNA and CDR2 as YNFKEQ. The CDR3 loop reads CASSQEGSTGELFF. The CDR3 DNA sequence: TGTGCCAGCAGCCAAGAAGGGAGTACCGGGGAGCTGTTTTTT.

V is TRBV7-2 and J is TRBJ1-1; D possibly corresponds to TRBD1 (6 bases). The V end was cut by 6 bases, the J end by 0 bases, with 11 bases between. This CDR3 has 14 amino acids. CDR1 and CDR2 from the germline V gene are SGHTA and FQGNSA. CDR3: CASRQGPMNTEAFF. For the CDR3, the DNA is TGTGCCAGCAGACAGGGACCCATGAACACTGAAGCTTTCTTT.

The J gene is TRBJ2-3, the V gene TRBV14; D uncertain. CDR3 length equals 15 residues. Germline V CDR1 and CDR2: SGHDN, FVKESK. V was trimmed by 0 bases and J by 4 bases, leaving 11 bases between them. The CDR3 DNA reads TGTGCCAGCAGCCAAGAAGAAGTCCTCTCAGATACGCAGTATTTT. Residues: CASSQEEVLSDTQYF.

J is TRBJ1-1 and V is TRBV30; D gene ambiguous. The CDR3 loop spans 11 amino acids. Between the trimmed V and J ends, which lost 1 base and 4 bases, there was a span of 4 bases. Germline V gene sequence: CDR1 GTSNPN, CDR2 SVGIG (reference sequence). CDR3 in amino acids: CAWSGTTEAFF. CDR3 bases: TGTGCCTGGAGTGGTACCACTGAAGCTTTCTTT.

This clonotype was picked up a small number of times. The chain uses TRBV5-1 and TRBJ2-5; D gene ambiguous. CDR3 size: 12 residues. Per the germline V gene, CDR1 is SGHRS and CDR2 is YFSETQ. The V gene lost 0 bases and the J gene lost 4 bases, with 4 bases spanning the gap. The DNA of the CDR3 is TGCGCCAGCAGCTTGGCCGGAGAGACCCAGTACTTC. Its protein product is CASSLAGETQYF.

V gene TRBV7-9 combines with J gene TRBJ2-1, with D possibly matching TRBD1 (6 bases). From germline, CDR1 is SEHNR and CDR2 FQNEAQ (reference sequence). Trimming pared 0 bases from V and 3 bases from J, leaving 9 bases between. The length of the CDR3 is 15 residues. The CDR3 region has the DNA TGTGCCAGCAGCTTAGCCGGACAGAGCTACAATGAGCAGTTCTTC. Amino acids: CASSLAGQSYNEQFF.

The chain recombines TRBV30 with TRBJ1-5; D ambiguous. Trimming removed 1 base at V and 4 bases at J, with 8 bases between. Germline lookup yields CDR1 GTSNPN and CDR2 SVGIG (reference sequence). CDR3 length: 13 residues. The CDR3, as DNA: TGTGCCTGGAGTGAGGACGGAAATCAGCCCCAGCATTTT. Translating gives CAWSEDGNQPQHF.

This chain links TRBV11-2 with TRBJ1-1; TRBD1 is a possible D gene (6 bases). The CDR3 has 15 residues. Trimming left V 2 bases short and J 2 bases short, with 12 bases between. Per the germline V gene, CDR1 is SGHAT and CDR2 is FQNNGV. Written as DNA, the CDR3 is TGTGCCAGCAGCTTACTCACAGGGACAAACACTGAAGCTTTCTTT. This encodes CASSLLTGTNTEAFF.

This chain joins TRBV2 and TRBJ2-5, with 8 positions matching TRBD2. The V and J ends lost 1 base and 6 bases, in that order; junction bases with no gene match: 7. CDR3 length: 15 residues. Germline CDR1 and CDR2: SNHLY and FYNNEI. CDR3 nucleotides: TGTGCCAGCAGTGAAGAACGGGGGGGCATCCAGACCCAGTACTTC. Amino acids: CASSEERGGIQTQYF.

The rearrangement joins TRBV7-2 to TRBJ2-1; 13 bases map to TRBD2. The V and J ends lost 1 base and 9 bases, in that order; junction bases with no gene match: 9. Looked up from germline, CDR1 is SGHTA and CDR2 is FQGNSA. The CDR3 runs to 17 residues. CDR3 region: CASSLDPGLAGFGEQFF. The CDR3 region has the DNA TGTGCCAGCAGCTTAGACCCGGGACTAGCGGGGTTCGGTGAGCAGTTCTTC. Filled out from reference TRBV7-2 and TRBJ2-1, the complete variable domain reads GAGVSQSPSNKVTEKGKDVELRCDPISGHTALYWYRQSLGQGLEFLIYFQGNSAPDKSGLPSDRFSAERTGGSVSTLTIQRTQQEDSAVYLCASSLDPGLAGFGEQFFGPGTRLTVL.

The J gene is TRBJ2-7, the V gene TRBV18, with TRBD2 identical over 11 bases. J gave up 6 bases and V 6 bases, and 7 bases lay outside the gene matches. The CDR3 spans 14 residues. Looked up from germline, CDR1 is KGHSH and CDR2 is LQKENI. CDR3 sequence reads: CASSPGLAGTEQYF. The CDR3 DNA sequence: TGTGCCAGCTCTCCCGGACTAGCGGGCACCGAGCAGTACTTC.